The next 30 T cell receptor beta chains were all read from a single sample in a study of shared T cell receptors in the human thymus. Sequenced by immunoSEQ multiplex PCR; TCRdb stores in-frame clones only, minus some. The table has 700,000 or so clones, 80% to 90% seen once; the top ten hold 0.008% to 0.011%. In addition, the sample was reused for a study of human thymus T cells.

Sequenced material: thymocytes. The origin of the receptors is a girl under two years old with a congenital heart defect.

The chain recombines TRBV11-3 with TRBJ2-2; 8 bases line up with TRBD1. This CDR3 contains 17 residues. V lost 1 base to trimming and J lost 3 bases; unmatched junction nucleotides: 7. CDR1 is SGHNT and CDR2 is YENEEA in the germline V gene. The CDR3 spells CASSLACGTGDTGELFF. CDR3 in DNA: TGTGCCAGCAGCTTAGCGTGCGGGACAGGAGACACCGGGGAGCTGTTTTTT.

The DNA of the CDR3 is TGTGCCAGCGGTATCGCTTTTGGGGCGGGGGGCCATAGCTCCTACGAGCAGTACTTC. This translates into CASGIAFGAGGHSSYEQYF. The chain uses TRBV2 and TRBJ2-7; TRBD2 matches 8 bases. The CDR3 has 19 amino acids. J lost 0 bases, V lost 8 bases, and 21 bases had no gene match. Germline CDR1 reads SNHLY; CDR2 reads FYNNEI.

V usage is TRBV7-9 and J usage is TRBJ1-1; D gene uncertain. V lost 6 bases, J lost 11 bases, and 13 bases lay in between. CDR1 and CDR2 from the germline V gene are SEHNR and FQNEAQ (reference sequence). CDR3 length equals 11 residues. The CDR3 here is CASRCSTRAFF. The CDR3 DNA sequence: TGTGCCAGCAGGTGTTCAACTCGGGCTTTCTTT.

The CDR3 here is CASTHSGTEAFF. The CDR3 DNA follows: TGTGCCAGCACCCACAGTGGCACTGAAGCTTTCTTT. The chain joins TRBV28 to TRBJ1-1; D unclear. The CDR3 is 12 residues long. Trimming cost V 7 bases and J 4 bases, with 10 bases left between them. Per the germline V gene, CDR1 is MDHEN and CDR2 is SYDVKM.

The gene calls are TRBV5-1 and TRBJ1-5; 7 nucleotides match TRBD1. V was clipped by 0 bases and J by 3 bases; unmatched bases: 3. Germline V gene lookup returns CDR1 SGHRS and CDR2 YFSETQ. The CDR3 has 15 residues. CDR3 nucleotides: TGCGCCAGCAGCTTGGGACAGGGCCTCAATCAGCCCCAGCATTTT. Translated, it gives CASSLGQGLNQPQHF.

The chain combines TRBV4-2 with TRBJ1-4, with D possibly matching TRBD1 (5 bases). CDR3 size: 18 residues. The V gene lost 1 base and the J gene lost 0 bases, with 15 bases spanning the gap. Germline V gene sequence: CDR1 LGHNA, CDR2 YNFKEQ. The CDR3 nucleotides are TGTGCCAGCAGCCAAGCATTCAAGCGACAGACAACTAATGAAAAACTGTTTTTT. Translation: CASSQAFKRQTTNEKLFF.

The CDR3 loop reads CASTGGREDTQYF. The CDR3, as DNA: TGTGCCAGCACAGGGGGCCGGGAAGATACGCAGTATTTT. The chain has TRBV27 and TRBJ2-3, with TRBD1 matching 8 bases. V dropped 7 bases and J dropped 5; count of bases not matched to a gene: 5. CDR1 and CDR2 from the germline V gene are MNHEY and SMNVEV (reference sequence). This CDR3 is 13 amino acids long.

The V and J genes are TRBV19 and TRBJ1-6; D remains unclear. The length of the CDR3 is 13 residues. Germline assignment: CDR1 LNHDA and CDR2 SQIVND (reference sequence). The V end lost 6 bases, the J end lost 0 bases, and 3 bases lay between the germline ends. The chain's CDR3 is CASRSSYNSPLHF. Here the CDR3 DNA reads TGTGCCAGTAGGAGCTCCTATAATTCACCCCTCCACTTT.

The chain has TRBV2 and TRBJ1-1; no firm D call. Trimming took off 6 bases at V and 2 bases at J, with 16 bases between the two ends. CDR1 is SNHLY and CDR2 is FYNNEI in the germline V gene. The CDR3 sequence is 15 residues long. CDR3 amino acids: CASSETEAQNTEAFF. CDR3 coding DNA: TGTGCCAGCAGCGAGACCGAGGCCCAAAACACTGAAGCTTTCTTT. The full variable domain, with the rest looked up from reference TRBV2 and TRBJ1-1, is EPEVTQTPSHQVTQMGQEVILRCVPISNHLYFYWYRQILGQKVEFLVSFYNNEISEKSEIFDDQFSVERPDGSNFTLKIRSTKLEDSAMYFCASSETEAQNTEAFFGQGTRLTVV.

This rearrangement joins TRBV6-5 to TRBJ1-2; no reliable D call. The germline V and J ends were trimmed by 2 bases and 6 bases, with 16 bases remaining between them. The length of the CDR3 is 15 residues. Germline V gene sequence: CDR1 MNHEY, CDR2 SVGAGI. CDR3 amino acids: CASSYDPRGGDGYTF. The CDR3 nucleotides read TGTGCCAGCAGTTACGACCCACGGGGAGGCGATGGCTACACCTTC.

The rearrangement joins TRBV7-2 to TRBJ2-5; the match to TRBD2 covers 10 bases. CDR1 is SGHTA and CDR2 is FQGNSA in the germline V gene. J gave up 5 bases and V 1 base, and 7 bases lay outside the gene matches. The CDR3 has 16 residues. The CDR3 nucleotides read TGTGCCAGCAGCTTAGGGGTAGCGGGGGGCCGGGAGACCCAGTACTTC. Protein sequence: CASSLGVAGGRETQYF.

The gene calls are TRBV9 and TRBJ1-2; D is possibly TRBD1 (5 bases). Trimming removed 0 bases from V and 4 bases from J, with 13 bases in between. Germline V gives CDR1 SGDLS, CDR2 YYNGEE. The CDR3 spans 15 residues. The CDR3 region is CASSVVSGFSYGYTF. For the CDR3, the DNA is TGTGCCAGCAGCGTAGTCTCAGGGTTTAGCTATGGCTACACCTTC.

J is TRBJ2-3 and V is TRBV15; D remains unclear. V was shortened by 1 base and J by 5 bases, with 10 bases between the two germline ends. The CDR3 runs to 14 residues. Germline V CDR1 and CDR2: LNHNV, YYDKDF (reference sequence). The CDR3 is CATSRAVNGDTQYF. The CDR3 bases are TGTGCCACCAGCAGAGCGGTGAACGGAGATACGCAGTATTTT.

This clone has only a few counts. This chain uses TRBV28 with TRBJ2-7; a weak D match, TRBD1 (5 bases). Germline V CDR1 and CDR2: MDHEN, SYDVKM. Trimming left V 5 bases short and J 0 bases short, with 14 bases between. The CDR3 covers 15 residues. The CDR3 protein is CASSRQINASYEQYF. CDR3 nucleotides: TGTGCCAGCAGTAGACAGATTAACGCCTCCTACGAGCAGTACTTC.

The CDR3 nucleotides are TGTGCCAGCAGCCCCCCGGGACACCACACTGAAGCTTTCTTT. The encoded protein is CASSPPGHHTEAFF. The rearrangement links TRBV5-5 to TRBJ1-1, with D possibly matching TRBD1 (6 bases). Trimming took 4 bases from V and 3 from J, leaving 13 bases between them. This CDR3 region has 14 residues. Germline CDR1 SGHKS, CDR2 YYEKEE (reference sequence).

This sequence joins TRBV25-1 and TRBJ2-2; D possibly corresponds to TRBD1 (6 bases). The CDR3 sequence is 13 residues long. Germline CDR1 MGHDK, CDR2 SYGVNS. Trimming took 7 bases from V and 7 from J, leaving 13 bases between them. The CDR3 loop is CASTGVSGGELFF. For the CDR3, the DNA is TGTGCCAGCACAGGGGTAAGCGGCGGGGAGCTGTTTTTT.

The V gene is TRBV13, the J gene TRBJ1-5; possible D gene TRBD1, 5 bases. The germline CDR1 and CDR2 sequences are PRHDT and FYEKMQ (reference sequence). Trimming left V 3 bases short and J 7 bases short, with 10 bases between. The CDR3 has 13 residues. The CDR3: CASSFRGSQPQHF. The CDR3, as DNA: TGTGCCAGCAGCTTCCGGGGGTCCCAGCCCCAGCATTTT.

The chain uses TRBV19 and TRBJ1-4; the D gene is possibly TRBD1 (5 bases). CDR1 LNHDA and CDR2 SQIVND come from the germline V gene (reference sequence). The CDR3 covers 16 residues. Trimming pared 9 bases from V and 0 bases from J, leaving 17 bases between. CDR3 DNA: TGTGCCAGCTCCCGGGACTGGACTGCAACTAATGAAAAACTGTTTTTT. Encoded protein: CASSRDWTATNEKLFF. The variable domain in full, with the rest retrieved from reference TRBV19 and TRBJ1-4, is DGGITQSPKYLFRKEGQNVTLSCEQNLNHDAMYWYRQDPGQGLRLIYYSQIVNDFQKGDIAEGYSVSREKKESFPLTVTSAQKNPTAFYLCASSRDWTATNEKLFFGSGTQLSVL.

The chain links TRBV6-4 to TRBJ1-2; unclear D gene. With 0 bases removed from V and 8 bases from J, the gap between germline ends came to 10 bases. Per the germline V gene, CDR1 is MRHNA and CDR2 is SNTAGT. The CDR3 runs to 13 residues. The CDR3 nucleotides read TGTGCCAGCAGTGACTCGAAGGGAGACGGCTACACCTTC. Protein: CASSDSKGDGYTF.

This clone has more than one count but fewer than ten. This sequence joins TRBV2 and TRBJ1-6, with 9 bases lining up with TRBD1. With V trimmed by 7 bases and J by 2 bases, 3 bases remained unmatched. CDR1 is SNHLY and CDR2 is FYNNEI in the germline V gene. The CDR3 spans 15 residues. The CDR3 sequence: CASKRDRAYNSPLHF. For the CDR3, the DNA is TGTGCCAGCAAAAGGGACAGGGCCTATAATTCACCCCTCCACTTT.

The genes are TRBV10-1 and TRBJ1-1, with D possibly TRBD1 on 5 matching bases. Per the germline V gene, CDR1 is WNHNN and CDR2 is SYGVQD (reference sequence). V was pared by 4 bases and J by 7 bases, with 10 bases between. The CDR3 is 12 amino acids. The CDR3 loop is CASSGCDSEAFF. The CDR3 DNA reads as TGCGCCAGCAGTGGATGTGACAGTGAAGCTTTCTTT.

The chain links TRBV27 to TRBJ2-1; no definite D call. V lost 8 bases to trimming and J lost 6 bases, with 17 bases between them. The CDR3 spans 14 residues. Germline V gene lookup returns CDR1 MNHEY and CDR2 SMNVEV (reference sequence). The DNA for the CDR3 is TGTGCCAGCCGCCAGAACCCTAGGTTCAATGAGCAGTTCTTC. Translation: CASRQNPRFNEQFF.

V gene TRBV4-1 combines with J gene TRBJ2-7; the match to TRBD2 covers 7 bases. J was trimmed by 2 bases and V by 1 base; bases with no gene match: 11. This CDR3 is built from 17 residues. Germline assignment: CDR1 MGHRA and CDR2 YSYEKL. The DNA for the CDR3 is TGCGCCAGCAGCCAAGCCCCCCGATGGGCGGGAGCCTACGAGCAGTACTTC. Protein sequence: CASSQAPRWAGAYEQYF.

This chain links TRBV2 with TRBJ2-7, with D possibly being TRBD1 (6 bases). This CDR3 comprises 15 residues. V was clipped by 6 bases and J by 5 bases, with 20 bases between them. Germline V gene sequence: CDR1 SNHLY, CDR2 FYNNEI. CDR3 DNA: TGTGCCAGCAGCGCATCCAGGGGAGCCGTGGACGAGCAGTACTTC. Protein product: CASSASRGAVDEQYF.

The chain employs TRBV29-1 and TRBJ1-3; no definite D call. Trimming took 4 bases from V and 4 from J, leaving 5 bases between them. The V gene's germline CDR1 is SQVTM and CDR2 ANQGSEA. This CDR3 spans 11 amino acids. CDR3 bases: TGCAGCGTTGCCTCCGGAAACACCATATATTTT. As protein: CSVASGNTIYF.

Note on this clone: One junction end does not reproduce the germline sequence, and a read error may be involved. The gene calls are TRBV29-1 and TRBJ2-2, with TRBD2 matching 9 bases. The CDR3 totals 13 residues. In germline, CDR1 is SQVTM, CDR2 ANQGSEA. The CDR3 loop is CSAEPSGAGELFF. The CDR3 DNA sequence: TGCAGCGCTGAACCTAGCGGGGCCGGGGAGCTGTTTTTT.

This clone has only one observation. The rearrangement links TRBV7-7 to TRBJ2-3; D not certain. V was cut by 6 bases and J by 4 bases, with 14 bases left in between. CDR1 SSHAT and CDR2 FNYEAQ come from the germline V gene (reference sequence). CDR3 length: 14 amino acids. The CDR3: CASSRFLSADTQYF. As DNA, the CDR3 is TGTGCCAGCAGTCGGTTCCTTAGTGCAGATACGCAGTATTTT.

V and J are TRBV10-2 and TRBJ1-4; TRBD1 is a possible D gene (6 bases). The V end lost 6 bases, the J end lost 6 bases, and 14 bases lay between the germline ends. The CDR3 is 14 amino acids. Germline assignment: CDR1 WSHSY and CDR2 SAAADI. DNA for the CDR3: TGCGCCAGCAGCAGGAACAGGGACCATGAAAAACTGTTTTTT. Translation gives CASSRNRDHEKLFF.

The genes are TRBV5-1 and TRBJ1-1; 7 nucleotides line up with TRBD1. V lost 5 bases, J lost 2 bases, and 9 bases stayed unmatched. This CDR3 is built from 15 residues. CDR1 SGHRS and CDR2 YFSETQ come from the germline V gene. DNA of the CDR3: TGCGCCAGCAGTGTTTTGGGACAGCAAAACACTGAAGCTTTCTTT. Its translation: CASSVLGQQNTEAFF.

The gene calls are TRBV4-1 and TRBJ1-2, with TRBD1 as a possible D gene (6 bases). V was pared by 4 bases and J by 4 bases, with 13 bases between. Germline V lookup: CDR1 MGHRA, CDR2 YSYEKL. The CDR3 has 14 amino acids. In DNA, the CDR3 is TGCGCCAGCAGCCCCCAGGGGAGCAGCTATGGCTACACCTTC. Its protein is CASSPQGSSYGYTF.